What follows are 25 T cell receptor beta chains derived from one specimen sequenced in a study of T cells in Graves' hyperthyroidism and ophthalmopathy. Amplification targeted TCR beta CDR3 regions from RNA transcripts. The HTBI primer set was used in a first-round RT-PCR of the TCR CDR3. MiXCR was run by TCRdb on the multiplex PCR reads, yielding one entry per CDR3 protein. The repertoire holds roughly 290,000 distinct CDR3 sequences, with about an eighth as singletons. Sequenced material: blood. The receptor source for this set is a woman aged 25 to 39 with Graves' hyperthyroidism that later progressed to Graves' ophthalmopathy.

This clonotype was observed at least ten times. The rearrangement links TRBV15 to TRBJ1-4; D is uncertain. Trimming shortened V by 1 base and J by 10 bases, and 16 bases separated the two germline ends. CDR3 length equals 15 residues. CDR1 is LNHNV, CDR2 YYDKDF, per germline (reference sequence). CDR3 sequence reads: CATSRGGRRAGKLFF. The CDR3 DNA follows: TGTGCCACCAGCAGAGGAGGTCGGCGAGCGGGAAAACTGTTTTTT.

In this sample, this clonotype turned up many times. Its ends do not fully match the called genes, so a read error is possible. The chain has TRBV2 and TRBJ2-5, with 10 bases identical to TRBD1. The germline V gene encodes CDR1 SNHLY and CDR2 FYNNEI. The CDR3 contains 16 residues. This CDR3 reads CASSPGTGDVRETQCF. CDR3 DNA: TGTGCCAGCAGTCCCGGGACAGGGGACGTGAGGGAGACCCAGTGCTTC.

In this sample, this clonotype turned up a few times. The V call is TRBV28, the J call TRBJ2-7, with unresolved D. Germline CDR1 MDHEN, CDR2 SYDVKM. The CDR3 covers 13 residues. Trimming cost V 10 bases and J 5 bases, with 18 bases left between them. The CDR3 DNA reads TGTGCCACCGAATCCCTCCTCTTCAACGAGCAGTACTTC. Amino acids: CATESLLFNEQYF.

This clonotype was detected ten times or more. This chain links TRBV5-1 with TRBJ2-7; the D gene is possibly TRBD1 (5 bases). Germline CDR1 and CDR2: SGHRS and YFSETQ. Deletions cut 4 bases from V and 4 bases from J, with 9 bases between. The CDR3 length is 12 residues. The CDR3: CASSIRGYEQYF. The CDR3 DNA reads TGCGCCAGCAGCATAAGGGGTTACGAGCAGTACTTC.

This clonotype was seen repeatedly, ten times or more. The rearrangement links TRBV27 to TRBJ2-7, with D hard to call. V was cut by 4 bases and J by 4 bases, with 14 bases left in between. Germline V gene lookup returns CDR1 MNHEY and CDR2 SMNVEV (reference sequence). There are 14 residues in the CDR3. The DNA of the CDR3 is TGTGCCAGCAGTTCCTTGGGCAGCATGTACGAGCAGTACTTC. Amino acid sequence: CASSSLGSMYEQYF.

This clonotype was seen a handful of times. The chain couples TRBV19 to TRBJ1-1, with a tentative D call TRBD1 (6 bases). The CDR3 is 13 residues long. The germline V and J ends were trimmed by 5 bases and 3 bases, with 10 bases remaining between them. Germline CDR1 reads LNHDA; CDR2 reads SQIVND (reference sequence). This CDR3 reads CASSLGHYTEAFF. CDR3 DNA: TGTGCCAGTAGTCTGGGACACTACACTGAAGCTTTCTTT.

This clonotype was counted ten times or more. CDR3 protein: CSAIWWGQGNTEAFF. Here the CDR3 DNA reads TGCAGTGCGATTTGGTGGGGACAGGGGAACACTGAAGCTTTCTTT. The J gene is TRBJ1-1, the V gene TRBV20-1, with TRBD1 identical over 9 bases. V shed 6 bases and J 1 base; nucleotides not matched to a gene: 9. CDR3 length: 15 amino acids. Germline V CDR1 and CDR2: DFQATT, SNEGSKA (reference sequence).

This clonotype has at least ten counts. V gene TRBV20-1 combines with J gene TRBJ2-1; the D gene is possibly TRBD2 (5 bases). Per germline, CDR1 DFQATT and CDR2 SNEGSKA (reference sequence). The CDR3 runs 11 residues. Trimming shortened V by 5 bases and J by 9 bases, and 11 bases separated the two germline ends. The CDR3 loop is CSARTLGEQFF. The CDR3 DNA reads as TGCAGTGCTCGGACTTTGGGTGAGCAGTTCTTC.

This rearrangement joins TRBV7-8 to TRBJ2-3, with TRBD2 matching 9 bases. Germline V gene sequence: CDR1 SGHVS, CDR2 FQNEAQ. This CDR3 contains 16 residues. After removal of 1 base from V and 8 bases from J, the junction contained 10 bases not matched to a gene. DNA of the CDR3: TGTGCCAGCAGCTTAGATCCCCTGGCGGGAGGGGGTACGCAGTATTTT. Protein: CASSLDPLAGGGTQYF.

This clonotype occurred many times. V is TRBV15 and J is TRBJ1-2; TRBD1 might be the D (6 bases). CDR1 is LNHNV and CDR2 is YYDKDF in the germline V gene (reference sequence). Trimming stripped 0 bases from V and 7 bases from J, with 18 bases between. The CDR3 runs to 16 residues. The chain's CDR3 is CATSRDLSTGRGGYTF. CDR3 nucleotides: TGTGCCACCAGCAGAGATCTGTCTACAGGGAGAGGTGGCTACACCTTC.

This clonotype was found a few times. A junction boundary mismatches the germline segment, possibly from a read error. This chain uses TRBV19 with TRBJ2-7; TRBD1 might be the D (6 bases). The CDR3 has 15 amino acids. Germline assignment: CDR1 LNHDA and CDR2 SQIVND (reference sequence). This CDR3 is CACSIGPGAAYEQYF. CDR3 in DNA: TGTGCCTGTAGTATTGGCCCAGGGGCAGCCTACGAGCAGTACTTC.

This rearrangement joins TRBV2 to TRBJ1-5; no clear D. The CDR3 extends over 13 amino acids. Germline V CDR1 and CDR2: SNHLY, FYNNEI. Between the trimmed V and J ends, which lost 2 bases and 4 bases, there was a span of 6 bases. CDR3 protein: CASSEYENQPQHF. CDR3 nucleotides: TGTGCCAGCAGTGAATATGAGAATCAGCCCCAGCATTTT.

This clonotype was recorded at least ten times. This chain uses TRBV6-1 with TRBJ2-7, with TRBD1 identical over 8 bases. The CDR3 length is 14 residues. J gave up 2 bases and V 7 bases, and 7 bases lay outside the gene matches. The germline gives CDR1 MNHNS, CDR2 SASEGT. The CDR3 here is CASTAIQGAYEQYF. The CDR3 DNA is TGTGCCAGCACCGCGATACAGGGGGCCTACGAGCAGTACTTC.

This clonotype was detected many times. The gene calls are TRBV7-2 and TRBJ2-7, with 10 bases matching TRBD1. The junction had 6 bases not matched to a gene; V was cut back by 3 bases and J by 7 bases. The CDR3 has 14 residues. In germline, CDR1 is SGHTA, CDR2 FQGNSA. The CDR3 nucleotides are TGTGCCAGCAGCTTCGGGACAGGGGTGCAGGAGCAGTACTTC. Its protein product is CASSFGTGVQEQYF.

Notes on this clonotype: A much larger clone is a single base away; this may be a read error. The chain employs TRBV29-1 and TRBJ2-7, with 14 bases that match TRBD2. The V gene end was trimmed by 7 bases and the J gene end by 5 bases; junction bases not matched to a gene: 7. The CDR3 contains 14 residues. Germline CDR1 reads SQVTM; CDR2 reads ANQGSEA. CDR3 region: CSAPGLAGVDEQYF. In DNA form, the CDR3 reads TGCAGCGCTCCGGGACTAGCGGGAGTAGACGAGCAGTACTTC.

This clonotype showed up many times. The J gene is TRBJ2-7, the V gene TRBV18; D is uncertain. The CDR3 is 13 residues long. Germline CDR1 reads KGHSH; CDR2 reads LQKENI. Trimming pared 2 bases from V and 6 bases from J, leaving 11 bases between. The CDR3 protein is CASSPSAIGEQYF. The CDR3 DNA follows: TGTGCCAGCTCACCAAGCGCCATTGGCGAGCAGTACTTC.

V is TRBV20-1 and J is TRBJ2-5, with 9 bases that match TRBD1. This CDR3 comprises 15 residues. The ends lost 3 bases at V and 2 bases at J; junction bases unmatched: 7. Germline CDR1 reads DFQATT; CDR2 reads SNEGSKA (reference sequence). CDR3 sequence: CSASDRGVLQETQYF. In nucleotides, the CDR3 is TGCAGTGCTAGTGACAGGGGGGTACTACAAGAGACCCAGTACTTC.

There are many counts of this clonotype. The genes are TRBV6-5 and TRBJ2-7, with D hard to call. Germline V gives CDR1 MNHEY, CDR2 SVGAGI. CDR3 length equals 14 residues. V was shortened by 0 bases and J by 4 bases, with 10 bases between the two germline ends. The CDR3: CASSYSGRSYEQYF. The CDR3 DNA sequence: TGTGCCAGCAGTTACTCTGGACGGAGTTACGAGCAGTACTTC.

The table lists this clonotype with many counts. This chain uses TRBV5-5 with TRBJ2-1; TRBD2 agrees at 12 bases. The CDR3 loop spans 15 amino acids. V dropped 0 bases and J dropped 6; count of bases not matched to a gene: 1. CDR1 is SGHKS, CDR2 YYEKEE, per germline (reference sequence). The CDR3 bases are TGTGCCAGCAGCTTGGCGACTAGCGGGAGCAATGAGCAGTTCTTC. As protein: CASSLATSGSNEQFF. The variable domain in full, with the rest retrieved from reference TRBV5-5 and TRBJ2-1, is DAGVTQSPTHLIKTRGQQVTLRCSPISGHKSVSWYQQVLGQGPQFIFQYYEKEERGRGNFPDRFSARQFPNYSSELNVNALLLGDSALYLCASSLATSGSNEQFFGPGTRLTVL.

This clonotype was seen ten or more times. The chain employs TRBV20-1 and TRBJ2-2; D ambiguous. The V gene lost 3 bases and the J gene lost 1 base, with 6 bases spanning the gap. The CDR3 contains 13 residues. CDR1 is DFQATT and CDR2 is SNEGSKA in the germline V gene (reference sequence). The CDR3 DNA follows: TGCAGTGCTAGTTCCGGGAACACCGGGGAGCTGTTTTTT. This encodes CSASSGNTGELFF.

Many counts were recorded for this clonotype. The J gene is TRBJ2-1, the V gene TRBV5-6; 8 positions agree with TRBD1. The J segment lost 7 bases and the V segment lost 3 bases, leaving 6 bases of the junction unmatched. The CDR3 contains 14 residues. Germline lookup yields CDR1 SGHDT and CDR2 YYEEEE. CDR3 region: CASSWPQGANEQFF. DNA for the CDR3: TGTGCCAGCAGCTGGCCCCAGGGGGCGAATGAGCAGTTCTTC.

In this sample, this clonotype turned up many times. The chain uses TRBV18 and TRBJ2-7; D is unclear. The ends were cut back, 3 bases at V and 6 bases at J, with 15 bases in the middle. The CDR3 length is 14 residues. Looked up from germline, CDR1 is KGHSH and CDR2 is LQKENI. The CDR3 loop is CASSPRSQPSEQYF. DNA of the CDR3: TGTGCCAGCTCACCTAGGAGCCAGCCCTCCGAGCAGTACTTC.

A few counts support this clonotype. The chain is built from TRBV4-3 and TRBJ1-2, with a possible D match to TRBD1 (5 bases). Trimming pared 0 bases from V and 4 bases from J, leaving 18 bases between. CDR1 and CDR2 from the germline V gene are LGHNA and YSLEER. There are 17 residues in the CDR3. DNA for the CDR3: TGCGCCAGCAGCCAAGATCTTACCGGGGGATTGAGCTATGGCTACACCTTC. Translating it yields CASSQDLTGGLSYGYTF.

In this sample, this clonotype turned up many times. V is TRBV20-1 and J is TRBJ2-1, with D perhaps TRBD2 (5 bases). Between the trimmed V and J ends, which lost 5 bases and 0 bases, there was a span of 14 bases. The CDR3 loop spans 15 amino acids. Germline CDR1 is DFQATT and CDR2 is SNEGSKA (reference sequence). Written as DNA, the CDR3 is TGCAGTGCTTGCCGGGATCTAAGCTCCTACAATGAGCAGTTCTTC. It is translated as CSACRDLSSYNEQFF.

In this sample, this clonotype turned up a few times. CDR3 DNA sequence: TGTGCCAGCAGTTCATTCCGGGACAGGGGGTCAACAGATACGCAGTATTTT. Translation gives CASSSFRDRGSTDTQYF. The gene calls are TRBV27 and TRBJ2-3, with 11 bases aligning to TRBD1. Germline V gene sequence: CDR1 MNHEY, CDR2 SMNVEV (reference sequence). V gave up 4 bases and J gave up 3 bases; unmatched junction bases: 9. The CDR3 has 17 amino acids.